Each of the 25 T cell receptor beta chains below was sequenced from the same sample in a study of T-cell reconstitution after alpha-beta-depleted transplantation in children. During its preparation, the TCRbeta library received unique molecular identifiers. TCRdb analysed the PCR reads with MiXCR anew, one entry per CDR3 protein. The table has about a million distinct CDR3 sequences, around 30% seen once. The input for sequencing was PBMCs, mostly from graft donor cells, taken 360 days after TCRalphabeta/CD19-depleted stem cell transplant. These receptors came from a boy younger than two who had a stem cell transplant for SCID, so the T cells may come from the graft donor.

This clonotype came up a few times. The V and J genes are TRBV24-1 and TRBJ2-5; tentatively, D is TRBD1 or TRBD2 (5 bases each). The CDR3 runs to 18 residues. Germline lookup yields CDR1 KGHDR and CDR2 SFDVKD. Deletions cut 3 bases from V and 3 bases from J, with 22 bases between. The CDR3 loop reads CATSDPRAQTGPKETQYF. DNA of the CDR3: TGTGCCACCAGTGATCCTCGGGCACAGACGGGACCGAAAGAGACCCAGTACTTC.

The chain combines TRBV12-3 or TRBV12-4 with TRBJ2-5; D not certain. The CDR3 runs 13 residues. V gave up 2 bases and J gave up 4 bases, with 8 bases separating them. CDR3 sequence reads: CASSLNQVETQYF. CDR3 DNA: TGTGCCAGCAGTTTAAACCAGGTAGAGACCCAGTACTTC.

The chain employs TRBV6-5 and TRBJ1-2, with 7 nucleotides matching TRBD1. The germline gives CDR1 MNHEY, CDR2 SVGAGI. The V and J ends lost 3 bases and 8 bases, in that order; junction bases with no gene match: 9. This CDR3 contains 14 residues. The CDR3 DNA reads as TGTGCCAGCAGTTATAGCCCCACAGGGGTAGGCTACACCTTC. Translating gives CASSYSPTGVGYTF.

This clonotype was counted a few times. The chain couples TRBV7-2 to TRBJ2-3; tentatively, D is TRBD2 (5 bases). The CDR3 extends over 13 amino acids. The germline V gene encodes CDR1 SGHTA and CDR2 FQGNSA. With 0 bases removed from V and 13 bases from J, the gap between germline ends came to 14 bases. Written as DNA, the CDR3 is TGTGCCAGCAGCTTAGCGGGATCCGGGATAGAGTATTTT. Translation gives CASSLAGSGIEYF.

This clonotype was detected only a few times. The V and J genes are TRBV30 and TRBJ1-1; D gene uncertain. Germline V CDR1 and CDR2: GTSNPN, SVGIG (reference sequence). The CDR3 length is 11 residues. V lost 8 bases to trimming and J lost 1 base, with 8 bases between them. CDR3 sequence: CAKMENTEAFF. CDR3 nucleotides: TGTGCCAAAATGGAGAACACTGAAGCTTTCTTT.

In this sample, this clonotype turned up a few times. The chain joins TRBV14 to TRBJ1-1; D remains unclear. Germline V gene lookup returns CDR1 SGHDN and CDR2 FVKESK. V was cut by 3 bases and J by 5 bases, with 16 bases left in between. This CDR3 has 15 amino acids. CDR3: CASSHLPKGRTEAFF. For the CDR3, the DNA is TGTGCCAGCAGCCACCTGCCAAAGGGAAGGACTGAAGCTTTCTTT.

The sample holds a few counts of this clonotype. The chain joins TRBV2 to TRBJ1-1; 8 nucleotides line up with TRBD1. Per germline, CDR1 SNHLY and CDR2 FYNNEI. This CDR3 is 13 amino acids long. V lost 4 bases to trimming and J lost 14 bases; unmatched junction nucleotides: 12. The DNA of the CDR3 is TGTGCCAGCAGTGTGGACAGGGTCGCAAGAGGGTTCTTT. It is translated as CASSVDRVARGFF.

This clonotype was observed a few times. The chain has TRBV12-3 or TRBV12-4 and TRBJ2-3, with D possibly called TRBD1 or TRBD2 (5 bases each). Deletions cut 8 bases from V and 3 bases from J, with 18 bases between. CDR3 length: 15 residues. The CDR3 reads CASGLWGSGTDTQYF. The DNA of the CDR3 is TGTGCCAGCGGACTCTGGGGGAGTGGTACAGATACGCAGTATTTT.

This clonotype was detected only a few times. The CDR3 bases are TGCGCCAGTAGTCCGACAGGGTTCTCTTGGGGCTACACCTTC. Encoded protein: CASSPTGFSWGYTF. The chain recombines TRBV5-1 with TRBJ1-2, with 7 nucleotides matching TRBD1. This CDR3 is 14 amino acids long. Germline CDR1 is SGHRS and CDR2 is YFSETQ. V lost 8 bases, J lost 8 bases, and 15 bases stayed unmatched.

This chain links TRBV19 with TRBJ2-7, with a weak D call TRBD1 (6 bases). The germline CDR1 and CDR2 sequences are LNHDA and SQIVND (reference sequence). V lost 6 bases and J lost 2, with 11 bases in between. This CDR3 is 13 amino acids long. DNA for the CDR3: TGTGCCAGTAGGGCCGGGACAACCTACGAGCAGTACTTC. Its translation is CASRAGTTYEQYF.

This clonotype was counted only a few times. The V gene is TRBV6-1, the J gene TRBJ2-7; 13 bases map to TRBD2. The trim removed 6 bases at V and 3 bases at J, leaving 5 bases unmatched. The CDR3 spans 15 residues. Germline loops: CDR1 MNHNS, CDR2 SASEGT. The CDR3 sequence is CASRPGTSGDYEQYF. CDR3 nucleotide sequence: TGTGCCAGCAGGCCCGGGACTAGCGGGGACTACGAGCAGTACTTC.

The chain carries TRBV4-3 and TRBJ2-3, with 8 positions matching TRBD2. This CDR3 has 15 residues. Germline CDR1 is LGHNA and CDR2 is YSLEER. V shed 1 base and J 8 bases; nucleotides not matched to a gene: 8. CDR3 protein: CASSQVVSSGGTQYF. The DNA of the CDR3 is TGCGCCAGCAGCCAAGTGGTCAGCAGCGGGGGTACGCAGTATTTT.

This sequence joins TRBV7-8 and TRBJ2-1; no clear D gene. Trimming cost V 4 bases and J 0 bases, with 16 bases left between them. Germline V gives CDR1 SGHVS, CDR2 FQNEAQ. The CDR3 covers 17 residues. CDR3 loop: CASSSPQALSSYNEQFF. The CDR3 DNA follows: TGTGCCAGCAGCTCCCCGCAGGCCCTGAGCTCCTACAATGAGCAGTTCTTC.

The chain joins TRBV5-1 to TRBJ2-1, with no clear D. CDR3 size: 14 residues. V was pared by 0 bases and J by 2 bases, with 6 bases between. CDR1 and CDR2 (germline): SGHRS, YFSETQ. As DNA, the CDR3 is TGCGCCAGCAGCTTGGAATATGCCTACAATGAGCAGTTCTTC. Its protein product is CASSLEYAYNEQFF.

The sample holds a few counts of this clonotype. V and J are TRBV29-1 and TRBJ1-3; unclear D gene. This CDR3 has 12 amino acids. Trimming left V 6 bases short and J 4 bases short, with 10 bases between. Germline lookup yields CDR1 SQVTM and CDR2 ANQGSEA. CDR3: CSVTAFGNTIYF. CDR3 nucleotides: TGCAGCGTAACAGCTTTCGGAAACACCATATATTTT. The full variable domain, its missing parts supplied by reference TRBV29-1 and TRBJ1-3, is SAVISQKPSRDICQRGTSLTIQCQVDSQVTMMFWYRQQPGQSLTLIATANQGSEATYESGFVIDKFPISRPNLTFSTLTVSNMSPEDSSIYLCSVTAFGNTIYFGEGSWLTVV.

The rearrangement uses TRBV6-1 and TRBJ2-7; 12 bases align to TRBD2. This CDR3 has 15 residues. V was pared by 6 bases and J by 3 bases, with 6 bases of the junction left unmatched. CDR1 and CDR2 from the germline V gene are MNHNS and SASEGT. In DNA, the CDR3 is TGTGCCAGCAGAACACTAGCGGGGGGACACTACGAGCAGTACTTC. Residues: CASRTLAGGHYEQYF.

The genes are TRBV20-1 and TRBJ2-5; TRBD2 matches 8 bases. Trimming at V came to 1 base and at J to 1 base, leaving 8 bases not matched to a gene. This CDR3 is built from 16 residues. From germline, CDR1 is DFQATT and CDR2 SNEGSKA (reference sequence). CDR3 sequence reads: CSARAGTSDPQETQYF. The CDR3, as DNA: TGCAGTGCTAGAGCGGGGACTAGTGACCCCCAAGAGACCCAGTACTTC.

This clonotype was counted a few times. This chain links TRBV4-1 with TRBJ2-7; 9 positions agree with TRBD1. Losses at the gene ends were 3 bases for V and 5 bases for J; bases not matched to a gene: 11. The CDR3 contains 16 residues. CDR1 and CDR2 (germline): MGHRA, YSYEKL. The CDR3 coding sequence is TGCGCCAGCAGCCACCTACCGGGACAGGGAACCGACGAGCAGTACTTC. Its translation: CASSHLPGQGTDEQYF.

This clonotype was counted between two and nine times. This rearrangement joins TRBV4-1 to TRBJ2-2; no clear D. Germline CDR1 MGHRA, CDR2 YSYEKL. Trimming pared 0 bases from V and 7 bases from J, leaving 12 bases between. The CDR3 extends over 15 amino acids. The CDR3 here is CASSQDTAPGGELFF. The CDR3, as DNA: TGCGCCAGCAGCCAAGATACGGCCCCAGGCGGGGAGCTGTTTTTT.

This chain uses TRBV3-1 with TRBJ2-7, with D maybe TRBD2 (6 bases). The length of the CDR3 is 16 residues. Germline loops: CDR1 LGHDT, CDR2 YNNKEL (reference sequence). The germline V and J ends were trimmed by 0 bases and 3 bases, with 15 bases remaining between them. The CDR3 DNA reads as TGTGCCAGCAGCCAAGATGCTTGGGGGGAATACTACGAGCAGTACTTC. Translating it yields CASSQDAWGEYYEQYF.

The J gene is TRBJ1-5, the V gene TRBV3-1; no clear D. V was shortened by 1 base and J by 6 bases, with 10 bases between the two germline ends. The CDR3 has 14 amino acids. Germline values: CDR1 LGHDT, CDR2 YNNKEL (reference sequence). The CDR3 DNA follows: TGTGCCAGCAGCCAAGTGCTGGTTACTCAGCCCCAGCATTTT. This codes for CASSQVLVTQPQHF.

In its sample, this clonotype was seen many times. The rearrangement joins TRBV28 to TRBJ1-1, with D uncertain. With 5 bases removed from V and 6 bases from J, the gap between germline ends came to 13 bases. The CDR3 runs 13 residues. CDR1 and CDR2 from the germline V gene are MDHEN and SYDVKM. CDR3 nucleotides: TGTGCCAGCAGTCCCTGGGGAGAGTCTGAAGCTTTCTTT. Translating it yields CASSPWGESEAFF.

The chain has TRBV27 and TRBJ1-2; a weak D match, TRBD1 (5 bases). This CDR3 has 13 residues. Germline loops: CDR1 MNHEY, CDR2 SMNVEV (reference sequence). V dropped 2 bases and J dropped 7 bases, with 11 bases sitting between them. The CDR3 DNA sequence: TGTGCCAGCAGTTTAGGCGGGGGGATTGGCTACACCTTC. This translates into CASSLGGGIGYTF.

V gene TRBV5-1 combines with J gene TRBJ2-5; D call uncertain. Trimming left V 4 bases short and J 1 base short, with 14 bases between. The CDR3 has 15 residues. The germline gives CDR1 SGHRS, CDR2 YFSETQ. CDR3 amino acids: CASSVQLWGQETQYF. The CDR3 coding sequence is TGCGCCAGCAGCGTACAATTGTGGGGCCAAGAGACCCAGTACTTC.

This clonotype was observed a handful of times. The chain uses TRBV2 and TRBJ2-7, with D possibly TRBD1 on 5 matching bases. The germline CDR1 and CDR2 sequences are SNHLY and FYNNEI. The CDR3 length is 15 residues. Trimming removed 4 bases at V and 12 bases at J, with 25 bases between. CDR3 amino acids: CASSVLDGLMGRAYF. In nucleotides, the CDR3 is TGTGCCAGCAGTGTTCTTGACGGTCTGATGGGGCGCGCGTACTTC. Full variable domain (remainder filled in from reference TRBV2 and TRBJ2-7): EPEVTQTPSHQVTQMGQEVILRCVPISNHLYFYWYRQILGQKVEFLVSFYNNEISEKSEIFDDQFSVERPDGSNFTLKIRSTKLEDSAMYFCASSVLDGLMGRAYFGPGTRLTVT.